A single sample is the source of the 3 T cell receptor beta chains below, sequenced in a study of blood T cell repertoires in COVID-19. Using immunoSEQ multiplex PCR, the repertoire was profiled, and TCRdb retains in-frame clones only, with some absent. The sample has over 90,000 clones; around 87% are singletons. Sample: peripheral blood. These receptor sequences come from a human donor in a cohort sampled during active COVID-19.

A single count supports this clone. V and J are TRBV3-1 (or the pseudogene TRBV3-2) and TRBJ1-4; TRBD1 aligns across 8 bases. The germline CDR1 and CDR2 sequences are LGHDT and YNNKEL (reference sequence). The ends lost 1 base at V and 6 bases at J; junction bases unmatched: 4. This CDR3 is 15 amino acids long. CDR3 amino acids: CASSQAGGADEKLFF. In DNA, the CDR3 is TGTGCCAGCAGCCAAGCAGGGGGCGCAGATGAAAAACTGTTTTTT.

V usage is TRBV20-1 and J usage is TRBJ2-7; no reliable D call. The CDR3 consists of 11 residues. Germline values: CDR1 DFQATT, CDR2 SNEGSKA (reference sequence). Trimming shortened V by 6 bases and J by 5 bases, and 11 bases separated the two germline ends. CDR3 region: CSAQKVHEQYF. The CDR3 nucleotides read TGCAGTGCACAAAAAGTGCACGAGCAGTACTTC.

The V gene is TRBV29-1, the J gene TRBJ2-7, with 7 nucleotides matching TRBD2. After removal of 5 bases from V and 5 bases from J, the junction contained 15 bases not matched to a gene. Germline V CDR1 and CDR2: SQVTM, ANQGSEA. The CDR3 spans 15 residues. CDR3 nucleotides: TGCAGCGTTACCAGCGGACGGGCGGGGACTAACGAGCAGTACTTC. It encodes CSVTSGRAGTNEQYF.